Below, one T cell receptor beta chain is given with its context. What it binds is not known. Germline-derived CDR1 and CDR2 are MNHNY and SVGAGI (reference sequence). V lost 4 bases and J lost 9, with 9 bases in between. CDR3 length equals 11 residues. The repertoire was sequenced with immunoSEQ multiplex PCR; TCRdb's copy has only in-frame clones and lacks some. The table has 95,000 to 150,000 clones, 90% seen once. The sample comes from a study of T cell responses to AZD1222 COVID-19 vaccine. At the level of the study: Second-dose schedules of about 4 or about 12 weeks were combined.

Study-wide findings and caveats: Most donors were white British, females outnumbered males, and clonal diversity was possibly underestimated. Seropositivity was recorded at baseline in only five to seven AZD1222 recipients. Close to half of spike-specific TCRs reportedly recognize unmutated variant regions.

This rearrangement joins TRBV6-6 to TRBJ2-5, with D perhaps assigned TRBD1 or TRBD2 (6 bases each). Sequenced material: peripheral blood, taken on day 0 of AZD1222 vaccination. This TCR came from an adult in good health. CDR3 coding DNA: TGTGCCAGCAGTTCAGGGGAGGCCCAGTACTTC. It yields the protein CASSSGEAQYF.